A single sample gave rise to the 20 T cell receptor beta chains below, sequenced in a study of Graves' ophthalmopathy and Graves' hyperthyroidism. The TCR beta CDR3 regions underwent amplification from RNA transcripts. HTBI-primed first-round RT-PCR preceded second-round multiplex PCR. A single record per CDR3 protein comes from TCRdb applying MiXCR to the multiplex PCR reads. The sample records about 1.2 million distinct CDR3 sequences, less than 45% being singletons. Sequenced sample: peripheral blood or thyroid tissue (not recorded which). The receptors come from an adult man with Graves' hyperthyroidism.

The chain has TRBV29-1 and TRBJ1-1; 9 bases match TRBD1. The germline V gene encodes CDR1 SQVTM and CDR2 ANQGSEA. After removal of 2 bases from V and 2 bases from J, the junction contained 3 bases not matched to a gene. The CDR3 totals 14 residues. The CDR3 sequence: CSVETTGGNTEAFF. The CDR3 DNA follows: TGCAGCGTTGAAACGACAGGGGGTAACACTGAAGCTTTCTTT.

This clonotype came up once. V and J are TRBV7-9 and TRBJ2-2; either TRBD1 or TRBD2 may supply D (5 bases each). The CDR3 loop spans 14 amino acids. V was cut by 5 bases and J by 3 bases, with 10 bases left in between. The V gene's germline CDR1 is SEHNR and CDR2 FQNEAQ (reference sequence). CDR3 DNA sequence: TGTGCCAGCAGCCCAGAGGGGTACACCGGGGAGCTGTTTTTT. Its translation: CASSPEGYTGELFF. Looking up the rest from reference TRBV7-9 and TRBJ2-2 gives the full variable domain: DTGVSQNPRHKITKRGQNVTFRCDPISEHNRLYWYRQTLGQGPEFLTYFQNEAQLEKSRLLSDRFSAERPKGSFSTLEIQRTEQGDSAMYLCASSPEGYTGELFFGEGSRLTVL.

Ten or more counts support this clonotype. The rearrangement links TRBV5-4 to TRBJ1-3; the D is unclear. Germline loops: CDR1 SGHNT, CDR2 YYREEE (reference sequence). This CDR3 comprises 13 residues. With 4 bases removed from V and 3 bases from J, the gap between germline ends came to 8 bases. The CDR3 protein is CASSPPLGNTIYF. The CDR3 nucleotides are TGTGCCAGCAGCCCACCACTTGGAAACACCATATATTTT.

This chain connects TRBV9 to TRBJ2-6, with 7 positions matching TRBD1. The trim removed 3 bases at V and 2 bases at J, leaving 11 bases unmatched. The CDR3 sequence is 18 residues long. CDR1 and CDR2 from the germline V gene are SGDLS and YYNGEE. CDR3 sequence: CASSAQTPTGAGANVLTF. The CDR3 nucleotides read TGTGCCAGCAGCGCCCAAACCCCCACAGGGGCTGGGGCCAACGTCCTGACTTTC.

This clonotype has at least ten counts. The chain employs TRBV20-1 and TRBJ1-2; D gene ambiguous. Germline CDR1 and CDR2: DFQATT and SNEGSKA (reference sequence). This CDR3 region has 12 residues. Trimming took off 4 bases at V and 5 bases at J, with 11 bases between the two ends. DNA for the CDR3: TGCAGTGCTATCGTCCGCGTATATGGCTACACCTTC. Protein product: CSAIVRVYGYTF.

Comments on this clonotype: This may be a read error: a much more frequent sequence differs by one nucleotide. This chain joins TRBV20-1 and TRBJ1-6; 7 positions agree with TRBD1. The germline V gene has CDR1 DFQATT and CDR2 SNEGSKA (reference sequence). The CDR3 is 14 amino acids. CDR3 residues: CSASRQGLDSPPHF. As DNA, the CDR3 is TGCAGTGCTAGCCGACAGGGACTAGATTCACCCCCCCACTTT.

This clonotype was seen only a few times. The rearrangement joins TRBV6-6 to TRBJ2-2; 7 bases map to TRBD1. V was pared by 7 bases and J by 4 bases, with 3 bases of the junction left unmatched. CDR1 MNHNY and CDR2 SVGAGI come from the germline V gene (reference sequence). The length of the CDR3 is 13 residues. The CDR3 sequence: CASKTGSTGELFF. DNA for the CDR3: TGTGCCAGCAAGACAGGGAGCACCGGGGAGCTGTTTTTT.

This clonotype was counted ten times or more. This chain joins TRBV10-3 and TRBJ2-5; possibly TRBD1 or TRBD2 for D (5 bases each). This CDR3 region has 15 residues. Germline V CDR1 and CDR2: ENHRY, SYGVKD. V gave up 6 bases and J gave up 5 bases, with 19 bases separating them. For the CDR3, the DNA is TGTGCCATCAGCAACCGGGACGCCCCCCGGGAGACCCAGTACTTC. Its protein is CAISNRDAPRETQYF.

On this clonotype itself: A much larger clonotype is one base distant, so this may be a read error. As DNA, the CDR3 is TGTGCCAGCAGGGGGATTATCGATGGCTACACCTTC. Amino acid sequence: CASRGIIDGYTF. The chain carries TRBV11-2 and TRBJ1-2; D gene uncertain. V lost 6 bases and J lost 6, with 11 bases in between. Germline CDR1 SGHAT, CDR2 FQNNGV. The CDR3 sequence is 12 residues long.

The V gene is TRBV6-5, the J gene TRBJ1-5; D possibly corresponds to TRBD1 (6 bases). Trimming left V 10 bases short and J 2 bases short, with 24 bases between. The CDR3 sequence is 17 residues long. CDR1 and CDR2 (germline): MNHEY, SVGAGI. The CDR3 region is CATQGGSGARGNQPQHF. In nucleotides, the CDR3 is TGTGCCACTCAAGGGGGATCTGGGGCCCGGGGCAATCAGCCCCAGCATTTT.

This clonotype has ten or more counts. The chain is built from TRBV20-1 and TRBJ1-2, with D possibly TRBD1 on 6 matching bases. The CDR3 is made up of 14 amino acids. Germline assignment: CDR1 DFQATT and CDR2 SNEGSKA (reference sequence). Trimming cost V 7 bases and J 2 bases, with 17 bases left between them. For the CDR3, the DNA is TGCAGTGAGGCGGGACGGGGGCTCAACTATGGCTACACCTTC. Translation: CSEAGRGLNYGYTF.

Details on this clonotype: A junction end diverges from the germline sequence, so it may reflect a read error. J is TRBJ2-7 and V is TRBV20-1; 14 bases agree with TRBD2. The CDR3 runs to 16 residues. The germline V gene has CDR1 DFQATT and CDR2 SNEGSKA (reference sequence). The CDR3 nucleotides are TGCAGTGCCTATGCCTCGGGGGGACTAGCGGGAGTCGAGCAATACTTC. Amino acid sequence: CSAYASGGLAGVEQYF.

This clonotype occurred many times. This sequence joins TRBV20-1 and TRBJ1-5, with D perhaps matching TRBD1 (5 bases). Between the trimmed V and J ends, which lost 0 bases and 6 bases, there was a span of 15 bases. There are 15 residues in the CDR3. Germline values: CDR1 DFQATT, CDR2 SNEGSKA (reference sequence). The CDR3 DNA follows: TGCAGTGCTAGAGATAGTAATGGGGCTGCTCAGCCCCAGCATTTT. This encodes CSARDSNGAAQPQHF.

This clonotype was detected only once. The chain recombines TRBV7-2 with TRBJ2-3; D is unresolved. CDR1 and CDR2 (germline): SGHTA, FQGNSA. The V end was cut by 3 bases, the J end by 0 bases, with 13 bases between. The CDR3 totals 16 residues. The CDR3 DNA reads TGTGCCAGCAGCTTCCCAGTGGATTCAAGCACAGATACGCAGTATTTT. Residues: CASSFPVDSSTDTQYF.

This clonotype was observed a few times. J is TRBJ1-1 and V is TRBV6-5, with 7 bases matching TRBD1. Germline V lookup: CDR1 MNHEY, CDR2 SVGAGI. The V and J ends lost 7 bases and 5 bases, in that order; junction bases with no gene match: 16. This CDR3 is built from 16 residues. The CDR3 coding sequence is TGTGCCAGCAAACCCCAGGGGGACAGCGTGATTACTGAAGCTTTCTTT. Translation: CASKPQGDSVITEAFF.

In its sample, this clonotype was seen a few times. The genes are TRBV5-1 and TRBJ2-5; D may match TRBD1 or TRBD2 (5 bases each). V lost 1 base to trimming and J lost 0 bases, with 7 bases between them. The germline gives CDR1 SGHRS, CDR2 YFSETQ. The CDR3 consists of 14 residues. The CDR3, as DNA: TGCGCCAGCAGCTTGATGGGGGACCAAGAGACCCAGTACTTC. Residues: CASSLMGDQETQYF.

This chain connects TRBV15 to TRBJ1-6; 9 bases fit TRBD1. CDR1 is LNHNV and CDR2 is YYDKDF in the germline V gene (reference sequence). Trimming took 4 bases from V and 7 from J; bases not matched to a gene: 5. The CDR3 length is 15 residues. The CDR3 DNA reads TGTGCCACCAGCACTGCGGACAGGGGAAATTCACCCCTCCACTTT. Protein: CATSTADRGNSPLHF.

This clonotype was seen many times. The chain employs TRBV19 and TRBJ2-2; 9 bases are a match to TRBD1. Trimming cost V 6 bases and J 4 bases; bases outside gene matches: 9. The CDR3 spans 16 residues. The germline gives CDR1 LNHDA, CDR2 SQIVND (reference sequence). The CDR3 DNA reads TGTGCCAGTAGACCCCCGGGACAGGGCCTCACCGGGGAGCTGTTTTTT. Protein product: CASRPPGQGLTGELFF.

This clonotype was recorded many times. This rearrangement joins TRBV9 to TRBJ1-4; a weak D match, TRBD1 (5 bases). This CDR3 contains 15 residues. The germline V and J ends were trimmed by 4 bases and 3 bases, with 13 bases remaining between them. The germline CDR1 and CDR2 sequences are SGDLS and YYNGEE. The CDR3 loop reads CASSSDRSSNEKLFF. The CDR3 bases are TGTGCCAGCAGCTCCGACAGATCCTCTAATGAAAAACTGTTTTTT.

The V call is TRBV6-2 or TRBV6-3, the J call TRBJ1-5, with 8 bases fitting TRBD1. Unmatched junction bases numbered 6, after V lost 6 bases and J lost 2 bases. CDR1 MNHEY and CDR2 SVGEGT come from the germline V gene. The CDR3 extends over 15 amino acids. The CDR3 DNA reads as TGTGCCAGCAGAGATGGGACAGGACGCAATCAGCCCCAGCATTTT. The encoded protein is CASRDGTGRNQPQHF.